The 22 T cell receptor beta chains below come from one sample, sequenced in a study of prognosis after radiotherapy for stage I lung cancer. The authors amplified TCR beta CDR3 from genomic DNA using two-round multiplex PCR. It was primers specific to each TRBV and TRBJ gene that first-round PCR used. In TCRdb, the multiplex PCR reads were re-called with MiXCR into one record per CDR3 protein. The sample has around 28,000 distinct CDR3 sequences; around 48% are singletons. Sequenced here: PBMCs, sampled before or after stereotactic body radiation therapy (not recorded which). The receptors originated from a donor over 45 with non-small cell lung cancer.

Points on this clonotype: Its ends do not fully match the called genes, so a read error is possible. The rearrangement uses TRBV19 and TRBJ1-2; D gene uncertain. Germline V lookup: CDR1 LNHDA, CDR2 SQIVND (reference sequence). CDR3 length: 16 amino acids. The CDR3 bases are TGTGCCAGTAGTCTCGACACGGGAAGGGCGCGGTGCGGCTACGCCTTC. Protein: CASSLDTGRARCGYAF.

With respect to this clonotype: This likely came from a read error, as a far larger clone is one base away. V is TRBV2 and J is TRBJ1-1; 12 nucleotides line up with TRBD2. Gene TRBJ2-7 matches the end of the DNA better, so the J call may be wrong. Per germline, CDR1 SNHLY and CDR2 FYNNEI. There are 15 residues in the CDR3. The CDR3 is CVSSEGLAGQGEQYF. The CDR3 nucleotides are TGTGTCAGCAGTGAAGGACTAGCGGGACAAGGCGAGCAGTACTTC.

In this sample, this clonotype turned up many times. The rearrangement links TRBV6-1 to TRBJ1-1; D gene unclear. The germline V and J ends were trimmed by 10 bases and 4 bases, with 16 bases remaining between them. Germline V gives CDR1 MNHNS, CDR2 SASEGT. CDR3 length: 13 residues. The CDR3 protein is CATDQAFGTEAFF. The DNA of the CDR3 is TGTGCCACTGATCAGGCGTTTGGCACTGAAGCTTTCTTT.

The chain couples TRBV5-4 to TRBJ2-3; D possibly corresponds to TRBD2 (6 bases). CDR1 is SGHNT and CDR2 is YYREEE in the germline V gene (reference sequence). The CDR3 is 16 residues long. Trimming took 4 bases from V and 0 from J, leaving 15 bases between them. In DNA form, the CDR3 reads TGTGCCAGCAGCCCTCTTAGCGGAGCTAGCACAGATACGCAGTATTTT. This codes for CASSPLSGASTDTQYF.

The gene calls are TRBV5-1 and TRBJ1-2; unclear D gene. The CDR3 has 13 residues. V lost 0 bases and J 2 bases, leaving 5 bases between the germline ends. Germline CDR1 SGHRS, CDR2 YFSETQ. The CDR3 is CASSLDKNYGYTF. The DNA of the CDR3 is TGCGCCAGCAGCTTGGACAAAAACTATGGCTACACCTTC.

In its sample, this clonotype was seen once. The rearrangement uses TRBV28 and TRBJ1-3; 7 bases map to TRBD1. The CDR3 is 14 residues long. CDR1 and CDR2 from the germline V gene are MDHEN and SYDVKM. After removal of 7 bases from V and 4 bases from J, the junction contained 7 bases not matched to a gene. DNA for the CDR3: TGTGCCAGCAACAACAGGGGTGCAGGAAACACCATATATTTT. Residues: CASNNRGAGNTIYF.

This clonotype has just a few counts. The rearrangement joins TRBV5-6 to TRBJ2-5; D uncertain. The germline V gene encodes CDR1 SGHDT and CDR2 YYEEEE. V dropped 1 base and J dropped 5 bases, with 9 bases sitting between them. The CDR3 extends over 13 amino acids. CDR3 loop: CASSLPASETQYF. CDR3 coding DNA: TGTGCCAGCAGCTTGCCGGCCAGCGAGACCCAGTACTTC. Drawing the rest from reference TRBV5-6 and TRBJ2-5, the complete variable domain is DAGVTQSPTHLIKTRGQQVTLRCSPKSGHDTVSWYQQALGQGPQFIFQYYEEEERQRGNFPDRFSGHQFPNYSSELNVNALLLGDSALYLCASSLPASETQYFGPGTRLLVL.

This clonotype occurred many times. This may come from a read error, since a much larger clone is one base off. The chain combines TRBV20-1 with TRBJ2-7; D may be TRBD2 (6 bases). Germline loops: CDR1 DFQATT, CDR2 SNEGSKA (reference sequence). The CDR3 consists of 14 residues. V lost 2 bases and J lost 3, with 14 bases in between. Written as DNA, the CDR3 is TGCAGTGCTAGAAGAGACTGGCGGGACTACGAGCAGTACTTC. The encoded protein is CSARRDWRDYEQYF.

This clonotype was counted many times. The V and J genes are TRBV7-9 and TRBJ2-1; no firm D call. Germline V gives CDR1 SEHNR, CDR2 FQNEAQ (reference sequence). V was cut by 5 bases and J by 9 bases, with 23 bases left in between. The CDR3 extends over 16 amino acids. In DNA form, the CDR3 reads TGTGCCAGCAGCCTCGATGTAACGTCACGGGCTAGTGAGCAGTTCTTC. Translated: CASSLDVTSRASEQFF.

This clonotype has at least ten counts. This chain uses TRBV20-1 with TRBJ1-1; TRBD1 is a possible D gene (5 bases). The germline V gene has CDR1 DFQATT and CDR2 SNEGSKA (reference sequence). With 0 bases removed from V and 3 bases from J, the gap between germline ends came to 17 bases. The CDR3 contains 16 residues. In DNA form, the CDR3 reads TGCAGTGCTAGAGACGGATTTCGGGGGTCGGACACTGAAGCTTTCTTT. This sequence encodes CSARDGFRGSDTEAFF.

This clonotype was found many times. V gene TRBV4-2 combines with J gene TRBJ2-4, with 7 bases aligning to TRBD2. The germline V gene encodes CDR1 LGHNA and CDR2 YNFKEQ. Trimming cost V 8 bases and J 7 bases; bases outside gene matches: 8. The CDR3 covers 13 residues. Here the CDR3 DNA reads TGTGCCAGCGCCAGCCCCGGGAGGAACATTCAGTACTTC. Its translation: CASASPGRNIQYF.

In this sample, this clonotype turned up a few times. J is TRBJ2-1 and V is TRBV3-1, with TRBD2 matching 7 bases. CDR1 LGHDT and CDR2 YNNKEL come from the germline V gene (reference sequence). V lost 4 bases and J lost 7; bases outside the gene matches: 1. The CDR3 length is 12 residues. The CDR3 here is CASSRSGNEQFF. The CDR3 DNA reads TGTGCCAGCAGCCGTAGCGGGAATGAGCAGTTCTTC.

The chain has TRBV27 and TRBJ2-7, with 11 nucleotides matching TRBD2. V lost 5 bases to trimming and J lost 4 bases; unmatched junction nucleotides: 4. Germline V gene lookup returns CDR1 MNHEY and CDR2 SMNVEV (reference sequence). The CDR3 extends over 14 amino acids. In DNA form, the CDR3 reads TGTGCCAGCAGTCCACTAGCGGGAGTTTACGAGCAGTACTTC. Amino acids: CASSPLAGVYEQYF.

This clonotype was seen repeatedly, ten times or more. This sequence joins TRBV19 and TRBJ2-7; 8 bases fit TRBD2. The germline CDR1 and CDR2 sequences are LNHDA and SQIVND (reference sequence). The CDR3 covers 15 residues. The trim removed 3 bases at V and 7 bases at J, leaving 11 bases unmatched. In nucleotides, the CDR3 is TGTGCCAGTAGTATCCCGACTAGCGCGCCCTTTGAGCAGTACTTC. This codes for CASSIPTSAPFEQYF.

This clonotype was counted only a few times. One end of the junction does not line up with germline, which may come from a read error. The chain has TRBV24-1 and TRBJ2-5, with D possibly TRBD2 on 6 matching bases. The V gene's germline CDR1 is KGHDR and CDR2 SFDVKD. CDR3 length: 15 amino acids. The CDR3 DNA reads as TGTGCCACCAGTGATTTGGTGGGGGGTGAAGATACCCAGTACTTC. Translating gives CATSDLVGGEDTQYF.

This clonotype is labeled medium-sized (0.01 to 0.1%). This chain uses TRBV5-8 with TRBJ1-6, with D maybe TRBD1 (6 bases). V shed 4 bases and J shed 9 bases, with 14 bases lying between them. The CDR3 has 14 residues. Germline V CDR1 and CDR2: SGHTS, YDEGEE. In nucleotides, the CDR3 is TGTGCCAGCAGCCTGGGGCAGGGGACTTCACCCCTCCACTTT. As protein: CASSLGQGTSPLHF.

The rearrangement links TRBV6-1 to TRBJ1-1; D uncertain. Trimming cost V 4 bases and J 5 bases, with 14 bases left between them. This CDR3 has 14 amino acids. The germline CDR1 and CDR2 sequences are MNHNS and SASEGT. The CDR3 nucleotides are TGTGCCAGCAGTGGAGCCGGCTTGGGTACTGAAGCTTTCTTT. It encodes CASSGAGLGTEAFF.

Ten or more counts support this clonotype. This is likely a read error, given that the CDR3 carries no conserved phenylalanine or tryptophan at its end. The limits of the CDR3 on the DNA are not certain, so only TCRdb's listed CDR3 is given. The chain couples TRBV19 to TRBJ2-7; the D call TRBD1 from the table was never checked on the DNA. The CDR3 length equals 12 residues, ends included. The germline V gene has CDR1 LNHDA and CDR2 SQIVND (reference sequence). This CDR3 is CASSSPQPGSRI.

This clonotype was detected ten times or more. The chain recombines TRBV7-3 with TRBJ2-1, with TRBD1 identical over 7 bases. The junction had 7 bases not matched to a gene; V was cut back by 5 bases and J by 9 bases. Germline-derived CDR1 and CDR2 are SGHTA and FQGTGA. This CDR3 has 13 residues. The CDR3 region has the DNA TGTGCCAGCAGCCTAGAACAGGGGTTTGAGCAGTTCTTC. It codes for CASSLEQGFEQFF. Using reference TRBV7-3 and TRBJ2-1 for the parts outside the CDR3, the full variable domain is GAGVSQTPSNKVTEKGKYVELRCDPISGHTALYWYRQSLGQGPEFLIYFQGTGAADDSGLPNDRFFAVRPEGSVSTLKIQRTERGDSAVYLCASSLEQGFEQFFGPGTRLTVL.

This sequence joins TRBV5-5 and TRBJ2-7; D unclear. The CDR3 has 14 residues. The germline V gene has CDR1 SGHKS and CDR2 YYEKEE (reference sequence). V was trimmed by 0 bases and J by 4 bases, leaving 11 bases between them. This CDR3 is CASSLVGPRYEQYF. Written as DNA, the CDR3 is TGTGCCAGCAGCTTGGTGGGCCCGAGATACGAGCAGTACTTC. Using reference TRBV5-5 and TRBJ2-7 for the parts outside the CDR3, the full variable domain is DAGVTQSPTHLIKTRGQQVTLRCSPISGHKSVSWYQQVLGQGPQFIFQYYEKEERGRGNFPDRFSARQFPNYSSELNVNALLLGDSALYLCASSLVGPRYEQYFGPGTRLTVT.

This clonotype was detected once. A much larger clone differs by one base, so this may be a read error. The CDR3 region is CAVGEGTTQETQYF. CDR3 DNA sequence: TGCGCAGTGGGGGAGGGGACTACCCAAGAGACCCAGTACTTC. The gene calls are TRBV20-1 and TRBJ2-5; 7 bases fit TRBD2. The CDR3 contains 14 residues. Germline values: CDR1 DFQATT, CDR2 SNEGSKA (reference sequence).

This clonotype was found many times. The chain uses TRBV6-5 and TRBJ2-3, with D perhaps assigned TRBD1 or TRBD2 (5 bases each). Germline V gene sequence: CDR1 MNHEY, CDR2 SVGAGI. V lost 4 bases to trimming and J lost 3 bases, with 17 bases between them. The CDR3 consists of 16 residues. CDR3 region: CASSSGTSPETDTQYF. The CDR3 nucleotides are TGTGCCAGCAGTTCCGGGACCTCCCCCGAGACAGATACGCAGTATTTT.